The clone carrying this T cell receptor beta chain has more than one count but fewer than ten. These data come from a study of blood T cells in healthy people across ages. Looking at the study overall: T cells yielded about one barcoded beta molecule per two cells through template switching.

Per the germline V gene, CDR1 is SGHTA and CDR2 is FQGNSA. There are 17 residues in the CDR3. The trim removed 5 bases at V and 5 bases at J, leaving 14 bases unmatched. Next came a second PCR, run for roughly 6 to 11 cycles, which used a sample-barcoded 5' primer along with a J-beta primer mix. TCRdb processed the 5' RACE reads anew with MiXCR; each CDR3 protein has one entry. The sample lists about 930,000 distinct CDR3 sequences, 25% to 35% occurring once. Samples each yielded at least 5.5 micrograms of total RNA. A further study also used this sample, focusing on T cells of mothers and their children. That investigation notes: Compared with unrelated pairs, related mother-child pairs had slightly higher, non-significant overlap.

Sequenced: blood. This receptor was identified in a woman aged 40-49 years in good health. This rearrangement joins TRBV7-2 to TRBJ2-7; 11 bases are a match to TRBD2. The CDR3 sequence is CASSPARLAGGRNEQYF. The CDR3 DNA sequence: TGTGCCAGCAGCCCAGCCCGCTTAGCGGGGGGGAGGAACGAGCAGTACTTC.